This is a list of T cell receptor beta chains from one sample in a study of T-cell reconstitution after alpha-beta-depleted transplantation in children. TCRdb processed the PCR reads anew with MiXCR; each CDR3 protein has one entry. Of about 140,000 distinct CDR3 sequences detected, about 8.8% appear once; the ten largest clones hold less than 20%. Here the sequenced sample was PBMCs, mostly from graft donor cells, taken 180 days after TCRalphabeta/CD19-depleted stem cell transplant. The receptors here all came from a female patient aged 2-15 years who had a stem cell transplant for congenital amegakaryocytic thrombocytopenia, so the T cells may come from the graft donor. The CDR3 runs from the conserved cysteine through the conserved F or W. A D gene is named only where the DNA matches it firmly. Not all rows give a size; the values are once, few, many and, for expanded clones, a class.

TRBJ1-2,TRBV29-1,many,TRBD1,CSVTGEGYGYTF,TGCAGCGTGACAGGGGAGGGCTATGGCTACACCTTC
TRBJ2-7,TRBV12-3/TRBV12-4,few,.,CASSWPGNYEQYF,TGTGCCAGCAGTTGGCCGGGAAACTACGAGCAGTACTTC
TRBJ1-1,TRBV29-1,few,.,CSVGSAEAFF,TGCAGCGTCGGGTCAGCCGAAGCTTTCTTT
TRBJ1-3,TRBV7-2,many,.,CASSPTTGAGNTIYF,TGTGCCAGCAGCCCTACTACCGGGGCTGGAAACACCATATATTTT
TRBJ2-1,TRBV13,many,.,CASSPRGWSSYNEQFF,TGTGCCAGCAGCCCCAGGGGATGGAGCTCCTACAATGAGCAGTTCTTC
TRBJ2-5,TRBV10-3,many,TRBD1,CATGVATYRGGEETQYF,TGTGCCACCGGGGTGGCGACCTACAGGGGCGGAGAAGAGACCCAGTACTTC
TRBJ2-1,TRBV20-1,.,TRBD2,CSARGITSGVSYNEQFF,TGCAGTGCTAGAGGGATAACTAGCGGGGTCTCCTACAATGAGCAGTTCTTC
TRBJ2-2,TRBV20-1,.,.,CSAQGTNGELFF,TGCAGTGCGCAGGGAACGAACGGGGAGCTGTTTTTT
TRBJ2-1,TRBV20-1,many,.,CSARDNRGRLAHEQFF,TGCAGTGCTAGAGATAACCGGGGACGTCTTGCCCATGAGCAGTTCTTC
TRBJ2-3,TRBV20-1,many,.,CSADPSGTLTDTQYF,TGCAGTGCCGATCCATCCGGGACCCTCACAGATACGCAGTATTTT
TRBJ2-1,TRBV11-2,.,TRBD1,CASSGRPGQGVPYNEQFF,TGTGCCAGCAGCGGGCGACCGGGACAGGGAGTGCCCTACAATGAGCAGTTCTTC
TRBJ1-6,TRBV20-1,many,.,CSASQGFAPLHF,TGCAGTGCTAGCCAGGGTTTCGCACCCCTCCACTTT
TRBJ2-5,TRBV5-5,many,.,CASSLSAQTQYF,TGTGCCAGCAGCTTGTCGGCGCAGACCCAGTACTTC
TRBJ2-7,TRBV12-3/TRBV12-4,.,.,CASSFQRYEQYF,TGTGCCAGCAGTTTCCAGCGGTACGAGCAGTACTTC
TRBJ2-2,TRBV10-3,many,TRBD1,CAISGRTGGSGELFF,TGTGCCATCAGTGGGAGGACAGGGGGATCCGGGGAGCTGTTTTTT
TRBJ2-1,TRBV2,many,TRBD1,CASSQGQVQRNEQFF,TGTGCCAGCAGTCAAGGACAGGTTCAACGCAATGAGCAGTTCTTC
TRBJ1-1,TRBV3-1,many,.,CASSQGTEKAFF,TGTGCCAGCAGCCAAGGGACAGAAAAAGCTTTCTTT